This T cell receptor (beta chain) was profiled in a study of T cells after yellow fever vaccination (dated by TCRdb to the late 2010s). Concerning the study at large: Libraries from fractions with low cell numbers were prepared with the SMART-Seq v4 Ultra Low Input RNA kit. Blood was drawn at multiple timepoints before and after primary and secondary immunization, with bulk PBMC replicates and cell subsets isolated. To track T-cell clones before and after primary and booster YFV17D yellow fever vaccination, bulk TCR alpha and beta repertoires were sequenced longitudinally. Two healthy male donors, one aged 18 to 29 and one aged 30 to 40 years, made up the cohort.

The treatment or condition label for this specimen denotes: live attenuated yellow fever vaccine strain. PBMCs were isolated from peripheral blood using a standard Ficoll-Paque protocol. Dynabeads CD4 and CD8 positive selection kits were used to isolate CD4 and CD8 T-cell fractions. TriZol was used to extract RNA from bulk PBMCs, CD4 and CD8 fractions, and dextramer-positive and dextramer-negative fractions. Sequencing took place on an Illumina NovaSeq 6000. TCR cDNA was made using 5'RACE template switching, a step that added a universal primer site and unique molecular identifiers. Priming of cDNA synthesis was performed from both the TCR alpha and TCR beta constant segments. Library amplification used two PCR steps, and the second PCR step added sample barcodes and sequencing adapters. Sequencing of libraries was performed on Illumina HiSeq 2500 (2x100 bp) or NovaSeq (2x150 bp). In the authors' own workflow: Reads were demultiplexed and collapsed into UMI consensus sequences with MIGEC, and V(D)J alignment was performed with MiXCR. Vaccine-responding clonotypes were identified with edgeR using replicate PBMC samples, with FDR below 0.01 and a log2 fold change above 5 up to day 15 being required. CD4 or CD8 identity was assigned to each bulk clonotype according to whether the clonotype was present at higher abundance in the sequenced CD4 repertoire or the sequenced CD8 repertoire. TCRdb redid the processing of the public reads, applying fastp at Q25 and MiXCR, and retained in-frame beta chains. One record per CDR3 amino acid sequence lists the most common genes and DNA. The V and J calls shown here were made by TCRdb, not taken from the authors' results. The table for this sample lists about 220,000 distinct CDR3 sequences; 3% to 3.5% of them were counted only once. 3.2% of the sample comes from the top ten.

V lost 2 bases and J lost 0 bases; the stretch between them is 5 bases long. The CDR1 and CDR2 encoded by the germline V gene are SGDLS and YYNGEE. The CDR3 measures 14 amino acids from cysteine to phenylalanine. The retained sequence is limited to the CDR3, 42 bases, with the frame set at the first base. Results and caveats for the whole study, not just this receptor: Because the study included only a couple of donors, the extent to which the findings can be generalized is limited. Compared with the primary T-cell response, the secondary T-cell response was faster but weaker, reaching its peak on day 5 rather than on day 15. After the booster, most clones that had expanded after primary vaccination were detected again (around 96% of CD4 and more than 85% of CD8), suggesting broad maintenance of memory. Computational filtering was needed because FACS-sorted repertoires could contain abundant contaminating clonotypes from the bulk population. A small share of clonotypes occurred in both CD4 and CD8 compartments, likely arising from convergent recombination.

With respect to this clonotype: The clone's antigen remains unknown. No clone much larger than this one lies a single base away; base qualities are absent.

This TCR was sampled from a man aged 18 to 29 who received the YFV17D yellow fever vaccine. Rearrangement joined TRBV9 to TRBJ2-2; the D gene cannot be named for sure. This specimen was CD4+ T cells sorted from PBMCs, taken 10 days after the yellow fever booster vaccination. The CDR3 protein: CASSVRTNTGELFF. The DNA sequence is TGTGCCAGCAGCGTCAGAACGAACACCGGGGAGCTGTTTTTT.